This TCR beta chain was identified during a study of T cell responses to AZD1222 COVID-19 vaccine. The CDR3 length is 13 residues. CDR1 and CDR2 (germline): SGHNT, YYREEE (reference sequence). V was cut by 3 bases and J by 4 bases, with 11 bases left in between. Some clones are missing from TCRdb's copy, which holds only in-frame ones; the method was immunoSEQ multiplex PCR. The sample lists 110,000 to 150,000 clones, approximately 91% occurring once. Pooled in the analysis were second doses at about 4 or about 12 weeks. This clone was seen a few times. This specimen consisted of peripheral blood, obtained 28 days after the second AZD1222 dose. The TCR originated in an adult who received the AZD1222 COVID-19 vaccine. This sequence joins TRBV5-4 and TRBJ2-7, with no clear D. The CDR3 is CASSSGVPYEQYF. The CDR3 DNA follows: TGTGCCAGCAGCTCTGGGGTCCCATACGAGCAGTACTTC.